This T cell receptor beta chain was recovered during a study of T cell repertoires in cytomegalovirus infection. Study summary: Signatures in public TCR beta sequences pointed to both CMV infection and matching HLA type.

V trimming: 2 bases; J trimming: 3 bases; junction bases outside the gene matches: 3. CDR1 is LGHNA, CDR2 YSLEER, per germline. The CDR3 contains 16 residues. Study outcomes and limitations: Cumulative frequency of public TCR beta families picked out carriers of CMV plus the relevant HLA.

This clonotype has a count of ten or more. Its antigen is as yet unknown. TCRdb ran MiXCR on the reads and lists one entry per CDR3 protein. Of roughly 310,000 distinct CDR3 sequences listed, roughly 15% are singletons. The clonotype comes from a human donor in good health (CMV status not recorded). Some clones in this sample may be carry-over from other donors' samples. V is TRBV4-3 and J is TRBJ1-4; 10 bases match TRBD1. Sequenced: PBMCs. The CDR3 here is CASSQHGQGANEKLFF. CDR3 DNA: TGCGCCAGCAGCCAACACGGACAGGGGGCTAATGAAAAACTGTTTTTT.